Listed below are T cell receptor beta chains from one sample, sequenced in a study of cytomegalovirus exposure and HLA in healthy donors. Some clones are missing from TCRdb's copy, which holds only in-frame ones; the method was immunoSEQ multiplex PCR. The sample carries about 120,000 clones, about 80% recorded once. Material for sequencing was PBMCs. These receptors were collected from a female donor in good health and CMV-seropositive. Each CDR3 is given with its conserved first and last residue. Size is stated for part of the rows, as once, few or many counts, or as a class when the clone is expanded.

J gene	V gene	clone size	CDR3 length	CDR3 protein
TRBJ2-6	TRBV6-6	NA	14	CASSTRQGWDTLTF
TRBJ2-3	TRBV27	NA	15	CASSISGTGGDTQYF
TRBJ2-3	TRBV2	NA	15	CASSFRDYKTDTQYF
TRBJ1-3	TRBV2	NA	14	CASSQGIAGNAIYF
TRBJ2-7	TRBV27	NA	15	CASSLRRGNSYEQYF
TRBJ1-3	TRBV27	NA	15	CASRPTGGSGNTIYF
TRBJ1-5	TRBV7-2	NA	15	CASSLAGQPNQPQHF
TRBJ1-2	TRBV5-1	once	14	CASSPAQGNYGYTF
TRBJ1-2	TRBV7-9	NA	13	CASSSLRDDGYTF
TRBJ2-7	TRBV7-9	NA	17	CASSLEAGQGGSYEQYF
TRBJ1-2	TRBV28	NA	16	CASSARTGVSGRGYTF
TRBJ1-6	TRBV28	NA	13	CASTPTDSSPLHF
TRBJ1-5	TRBV15	NA	16	CATSRDPRRSNQPQHF
TRBJ1-5	TRBV16	NA	16	CASSEQGNGGNQPQHF
TRBJ2-7	TRBV7-8	NA	12	CASSLVPTQQYF
TRBJ1-5	TRBV2	NA	13	CASSVPGAQPQHF
TRBJ1-2	TRBV19	NA	14	CASSVHRDVGGYTF
TRBJ1-2	TRBV27	NA	11	CASSTGKGYTF
TRBJ2-5	TRBV7-3	NA	13	CASSSQGLETQYF
TRBJ1-5	TRBV18	NA	15	CASSPVQYRGQPQHF
TRBJ2-7	TRBV18	NA	15	CASSPPGQGAGEQYF
TRBJ1-2	TRBV11-3	NA	14	CATDRGQANYGYTF
TRBJ2-7	TRBV6-1	NA	13	CASSEATRRGQYF
NA	TRBV4-3	NA	16	CASSQVLAGGPYEQYF
TRBJ2-1	TRBV7-3	NA	15	CASSLIPGGLNEQFF
TRBJ2-1	TRBV5-6	NA	15	CASTASGVTVSEQFF
TRBJ1-3	TRBV5-1	NA	14	CASSLAGSGNTIYF
TRBJ1-5	TRBV2	NA	13	CASRGQGYQPQHF
TRBJ1-1	TRBV7-2	NA	15	CASSSTGIVNTEAFF
TRBJ1-3	TRBV6-1	NA	15	CASSPLDRSGNTIYF
TRBJ1-2	TRBV29-1	NA	13	CSVATGTSYGYTF
TRBJ2-7	TRBV6-5	NA	15	CASSSPGQGVYEQYF
TRBJ1-5	TRBV6-1	NA	15	CASTDPGTATAPQHF
TRBJ2-3	TRBV7-9	NA	15	CASSLTSGGTDTQYF
TRBJ1-5	TRBV5-1	NA	13	CASSLTGDQPQHF
TRBJ2-7	TRBV7-6	once	15	CASSLVGTGNHEQYF
TRBJ2-3	TRBV7-9	NA	15	CASSGTSGGTDTQYF
TRBJ1-1	TRBV18	NA	18	CASSKSPRVGGMNTEAFF
TRBJ1-4	TRBV7-9	NA	14	CASSVGTESEKLFF
TRBJ2-1	TRBV28	NA	15	CASSSASGGRNEQFF
TRBJ1-5	TRBV19	NA	18	CASSSLGSTSYSNQPQHF
TRBJ2-5	TRBV5-1	once	19	CASSLSPGGGYHSLETQYF
TRBJ2-3	TRBV7-8	NA	17	CASSPTRGLHGTDTQYF
TRBJ1-1	TRBV11-2	NA	13	CASSLDRSAEAFF
TRBJ1-5	TRBV30	NA	12	CAWSREDQPQHF
TRBJ1-1	TRBV27	NA	14	CASSPGDRSKNAFF
TRBJ1-6	TRBV11-2	NA	16	CASSLGGWTGESPLHF
TRBJ1-6	TRBV7-2	NA	12	CASSRDSSPLHF
TRBJ1-1	TRBV6-4	NA	14	CASSDAGEVTEAFF
TRBJ2-7	TRBV18	few	17	CASSPYTPGQGDHEQYF
TRBJ1-1	TRBV6-1	NA	15	CASSHGTGGNTEAFF
TRBJ2-5	TRBV15	NA	17	CATSRDRTSDRLETQYF
TRBJ2-7	TRBV9	NA	15	CASSGAGTGPYEQYF